The 25 T cell receptor beta chains listed next were all sequenced from one sample in a study of shared clonotypes between healthy human individuals. Using immunoSEQ multiplex PCR, the repertoire was profiled, and TCRdb retains in-frame clones only, with some absent. The table lists about 800,000 clones, 90% to 98% of them singletons, with under 0.25% in the top ten. Positive CCR7 selection of CD45RO-negative cells yielded the naive CD8 cells, and terminally differentiated effector memory CD45RA+ cells were excluded. The material sequenced was naive CD8+ T cells sorted from blood. The receptors derive from a man in his thirties or forties in good health.

The chain links TRBV14 to TRBJ2-1; weak D call: TRBD2 (6 bases). V was shortened by 4 bases and J by 5 bases, with 18 bases between the two germline ends. The length of the CDR3 is 16 residues. Germline V lookup: CDR1 SGHDN, CDR2 FVKESK. In DNA form, the CDR3 reads TGTGCCAGCAGCCTACCAGCGGGTGGCACCCACAATGAGCAGTTCTTC. Its protein is CASSLPAGGTHNEQFF.

The chain employs TRBV11-1 and TRBJ2-7; TRBD1 matches at 7 bases. The CDR3 sequence is 14 residues long. J gave up 3 bases and V 3 bases, and 5 bases lay outside the gene matches. The germline V gene has CDR1 SGHAT and CDR2 FQDESV (reference sequence). The CDR3 DNA reads as TGTGCCAGCAGCTTGGGACAGATCCTCTACGAGCAGTACTTC. Its translation: CASSLGQILYEQYF.

The gene calls are TRBV21-1 and TRBJ2-1. TRBV21-1 is reported as a pseudogene. The CDR3 has 13 residues. The CDR3 is CASSNLHFNEQFF. The CDR3 DNA reads as TGTGCCAGCAGCAACCTACACTTCAATGAGCAGTTCTTC.

This clone was recorded only once. This CDR3 reads CASSLTGLVYEQYF. The DNA for the CDR3 is TGTGCCAGCAGTTTGACAGGGTTGGTCTACGAGCAGTACTTC. This chain uses TRBV27 with TRBJ2-7, with TRBD1 matching over 7 bases. V shed 3 bases, J shed 3 bases, and the junction held 5 bases outside the gene matches. CDR3 length: 14 residues. The germline V gene has CDR1 MNHEY and CDR2 SMNVEV (reference sequence).

This chain uses TRBV29-1 with TRBJ2-7, with 8 bases identical to TRBD1. CDR1 is SQVTM, CDR2 ANQGSEA, per germline. Trimming cost V 6 bases and J 0 bases; bases outside gene matches: 4. This CDR3 is built from 13 residues. The CDR3: CSVTGVSSYEQYF. CDR3 DNA: TGCAGCGTGACAGGGGTGAGCTCCTACGAGCAGTACTTC.

CDR3 sequence reads: CASREFDLGAGELFF. The CDR3 DNA follows: TGTGCCAGTAGGGAGTTCGACCTGGGGGCCGGGGAGCTGTTTTTT. This chain joins TRBV19 and TRBJ2-2; D is tentatively TRBD1 or TRBD2 (5 bases each). This CDR3 region has 15 residues. The V and J ends lost 6 bases and 6 bases respectively, with 17 bases between them. CDR1 is LNHDA and CDR2 is SQIVND in the germline V gene (reference sequence).

The V gene is TRBV6-5, the J gene TRBJ1-1; D ambiguous. Germline CDR1 reads MNHEY; CDR2 reads SVGAGI. The CDR3 is made up of 12 amino acids. Trimming removed 6 bases from V and 1 base from J, with 6 bases in between. CDR3 sequence reads: CASREWNTEAFF. CDR3 bases: TGTGCCAGCAGAGAGTGGAACACTGAAGCTTTCTTT.

In its sample, this clone was seen once. This chain joins TRBV28 and TRBJ2-2, with D possibly being TRBD2 (7 bases). CDR1 and CDR2 from the germline V gene are MDHEN and SYDVKM. The CDR3 spans 18 residues. Trimming removed 7 bases from V and 4 bases from J, with 25 bases in between. CDR3 protein: CASTQRGMWEGGTGELFF. CDR3 in DNA: TGTGCCAGCACCCAGAGGGGGATGTGGGAGGGCGGCACCGGGGAGCTGTTTTTT.

This chain connects TRBV9 to TRBJ2-7; TRBD2 is a possible D gene (6 bases). There are 14 residues in the CDR3. V was shortened by 0 bases and J by 6 bases, with 13 bases between the two germline ends. The germline gives CDR1 SGDLS, CDR2 YYNGEE. The chain's CDR3 is CASSVEGGMGEQYF. In DNA form, the CDR3 reads TGTGCCAGCAGCGTAGAGGGCGGGATGGGCGAGCAGTACTTC.

This chain links TRBV14 with TRBJ2-7, with unresolved D. The germline V gene encodes CDR1 SGHDN and CDR2 FVKESK. Trimming pared 3 bases from V and 1 base from J, leaving 7 bases between. CDR3 length: 13 amino acids. The CDR3 spells CASSQPGSYEQYF. The CDR3 nucleotides read TGTGCCAGCAGCCAGCCCGGTTCCTACGAGCAGTACTTC.

V and J are TRBV5-4 and TRBJ2-7; no reliable D call. The CDR3 extends over 14 amino acids. The ends were cut back, 1 base at V and 7 bases at J, with 15 bases in the middle. Germline CDR1 is SGHNT and CDR2 is YYREEE (reference sequence). CDR3 nucleotides: TGTGCCAGCAGCTTGAACTCGAGGTTGGGGGAGCAGTACTTC. Its translation is CASSLNSRLGEQYF.

V gene TRBV27 combines with J gene TRBJ2-4; D unclear. This CDR3 has 14 residues. Germline CDR1 reads MNHEY; CDR2 reads SMNVEV (reference sequence). V lost 8 bases, J lost 0 bases, and 11 bases lay in between. The CDR3 here is CASGVDRAKNIQYF. The CDR3 nucleotides are TGTGCCAGCGGAGTAGATCGAGCCAAAAACATTCAGTACTTC.

The chain links TRBV2 to TRBJ2-4; D is unclear. The CDR3 is made up of 17 amino acids. Germline CDR1 reads SNHLY; CDR2 reads FYNNEI. V lost 2 bases and J 0 bases, leaving 14 bases between the germline ends. The CDR3 DNA reads as TGTGCCAGCAGTGAACTAGGTCAGATGTTAGCCAAAAACATTCAGTACTTC. It yields the protein CASSELGQMLAKNIQYF.

The chain links TRBV4-1 to TRBJ2-1, with 16 bases fitting TRBD2. V lost 4 bases to trimming and J lost 0 bases; unmatched junction nucleotides: 6. There are 19 residues in the CDR3. Looked up from germline, CDR1 is MGHRA and CDR2 is YSYEKL. Here the CDR3 reads CASSPMGLAGGPSYNEQFF. CDR3 nucleotide sequence: TGCGCCAGCAGCCCAATGGGACTAGCGGGAGGGCCCTCCTACAATGAGCAGTTCTTC.

This rearrangement joins TRBV13 to TRBJ2-4; TRBD1 matches at 9 bases. The V gene's germline CDR1 is PRHDT and CDR2 FYEKMQ (reference sequence). Trimming took 5 bases from V and 3 from J; bases not matched to a gene: 8. This CDR3 is built from 16 residues. The CDR3: CASSARQGVGKNIQYF. The CDR3 DNA sequence: TGTGCCAGCAGCGCCCGACAGGGGGTGGGCAAAAACATTCAGTACTTC.

V and J are TRBV14 and TRBJ2-1; TRBD2 matches 16 bases. The germline CDR1 and CDR2 sequences are SGHDN and FVKESK. Germline trimming cut 8 bases from V and 7 bases from J; bases unmatched to any gene: 11. The CDR3 has 17 amino acids. CDR3 loop: CASGWGLAGGPLNEQFF. CDR3 sequence (DNA): TGTGCCAGCGGTTGGGGACTAGCGGGAGGGCCGCTTAATGAGCAGTTCTTC.

This chain links TRBV5-1 with TRBJ1-2; weak D call: TRBD1 (6 bases). Per the germline V gene, CDR1 is SGHRS and CDR2 is YFSETQ. This CDR3 has 14 amino acids. V was cut by 5 bases and J by 3 bases, with 14 bases left in between. DNA of the CDR3: TGCGCCAGCAGGGCGGGGGGCATGGACTATGGCTACACCTTC. Its translation is CASRAGGMDYGYTF.

The chain joins TRBV5-1 to TRBJ1-2, with D maybe TRBD1 (5 bases). The ends were cut back, 4 bases at V and 3 bases at J, with 16 bases in the middle. Germline lookup yields CDR1 SGHRS and CDR2 YFSETQ. The CDR3 is 15 amino acids. The CDR3 bases are TGCGCCAGCAGCCCGACAGAGCCCCTTTACTATGGCTACACCTTC. Its translation: CASSPTEPLYYGYTF. Drawing the rest from reference TRBV5-1 and TRBJ1-2, the complete variable domain is KAGVTQTPRYLIKTRGQQVTLSCSPISGHRSVSWYQQTPGQGLQFLFEYFSETQRNKGNFPGRFSGRQFSNSRSEMNVSTLELGDSALYLCASSPTEPLYYGYTFGSGTRLTVV.

The rearrangement joins TRBV4-3 to TRBJ2-1, with 9 positions matching TRBD2. Germline CDR1 reads LGHNA; CDR2 reads YSLEER. V was clipped by 0 bases and J by 8 bases; unmatched bases: 8. The CDR3 length is 16 residues. CDR3 in DNA: TGCGCCAGCAGCCAAGAGGGTAGCGGGAGTGTCTATGAGCAGTTCTTC. Protein: CASSQEGSGSVYEQFF.

CDR3 coding DNA: TGTGCCAGCTCAGGAAGCAAGGCAACTAATGAAAAACTGTTTTTT. Residues: CASSGSKATNEKLFF. The chain employs TRBV18 and TRBJ1-4; D is unclear. The CDR3 totals 15 residues. The germline V and J ends were trimmed by 5 bases and 0 bases, with 10 bases remaining between them. Germline loops: CDR1 KGHSH, CDR2 LQKENI.

Here the CDR3 reads CASSLAPGELFF. CDR3 bases: TGCGCCAGCAGCTTAGCCCCCGGGGAGCTGTTTTTT. The chain links TRBV5-1 to TRBJ2-2, with unresolved D. The CDR3 is made up of 12 amino acids. Germline V lookup: CDR1 SGHRS, CDR2 YFSETQ. V shed 2 bases and J shed 6 bases, with 5 bases lying between them. The variable domain in full, with the rest retrieved from reference TRBV5-1 and TRBJ2-2, is KAGVTQTPRYLIKTRGQQVTLSCSPISGHRSVSWYQQTPGQGLQFLFEYFSETQRNKGNFPGRFSGRQFSNSRSEMNVSTLELGDSALYLCASSLAPGELFFGEGSRLTVL.

V usage is TRBV11-2 and J usage is TRBJ2-3; 7 nucleotides agree with TRBD2. V lost 5 bases, J lost 2 bases, and 7 bases stayed unmatched. The germline V gene encodes CDR1 SGHAT and CDR2 FQNNGV. The CDR3 consists of 15 residues. CDR3 sequence (DNA): TGTGCCAGCAGCGCGACTAGCCCGTCCACAGATACGCAGTATTTT. The encoded protein is CASSATSPSTDTQYF.

The chain joins TRBV30 to TRBJ2-3, with TRBD2 identical over 7 bases. The V and J ends lost 1 base and 5 bases, in that order; junction bases with no gene match: 6. CDR1 and CDR2 from the germline V gene are GTSNPN and SVGIG (reference sequence). The CDR3 has 14 amino acids. CDR3 sequence: CAWSGGSGVDTQYF. CDR3 bases: TGTGCCTGGAGTGGCGGGAGCGGGGTAGATACGCAGTATTTT.

This chain connects TRBV2 to TRBJ2-7, with unresolved D. CDR1 and CDR2 (germline): SNHLY, FYNNEI. With 7 bases removed from V and 2 bases from J, the gap between germline ends came to 9 bases. This CDR3 spans 12 amino acids. Here the CDR3 reads CASKGSPYEQYF. The CDR3 DNA sequence: TGTGCCAGCAAGGGTTCACCCTACGAGCAGTACTTC.

This clone has just one count. V gene TRBV7-8 combines with J gene TRBJ1-1, with D tentatively TRBD1 (6 bases). Germline V gene data show CDR1 as SGHVS and CDR2 as FQNEAQ. The CDR3 consists of 14 residues. The V and J ends lost 8 bases and 7 bases respectively, with 20 bases between them. DNA for the CDR3: TGTGCCAGCTCCCGTCCATCGGGGGGCGATGAAGCTTTCTTT. The encoded protein is CASSRPSGGDEAFF.